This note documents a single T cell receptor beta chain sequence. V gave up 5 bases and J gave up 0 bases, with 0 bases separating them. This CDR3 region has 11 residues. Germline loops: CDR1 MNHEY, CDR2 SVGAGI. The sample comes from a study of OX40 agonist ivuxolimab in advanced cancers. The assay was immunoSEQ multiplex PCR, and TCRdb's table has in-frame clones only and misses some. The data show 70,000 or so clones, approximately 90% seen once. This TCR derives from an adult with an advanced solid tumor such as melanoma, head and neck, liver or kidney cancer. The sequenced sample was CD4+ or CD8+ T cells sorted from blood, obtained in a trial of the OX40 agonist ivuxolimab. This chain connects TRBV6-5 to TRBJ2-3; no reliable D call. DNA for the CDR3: TGTGCCAGCAGTAGCACAGATACGCAGTATTTT. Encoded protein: CASSSTDTQYF.